This is a list of T cell receptor beta chains from one sample in a study of shared clonotypes between healthy human individuals. Some clones are missing from TCRdb's copy, which holds only in-frame ones; the method was immunoSEQ multiplex PCR. The repertoire has approximately 500,000 clones, 60% to 85% of them found once; the top ten carry approximately 12%. The specimen was PBMCs. The receptors were gathered from a woman between 40 and 55 years old in good health. Some clones in this sample may be carry-over from other donors' samples. CDR3s include the opening cysteine and the closing phenylalanine or tryptophan. The D gene is left open where the match is weak. Some rows have no size entry. The others give once, few or many, or a class for an expanded clone.

D	V	size	J	CDR3	DNA
TRBD1	TRBV6-6	.	TRBJ1-4	CASTWTGATNEKLFF	TGTGCCAGCACCTGGACAGGGGCAACTAATGAAAAACTGTTTTTT
.	TRBV11-2	.	TRBJ2-3	CASSQWGEFSTDTQYF	TGTGCCAGCAGCCAATGGGGGGAATTTAGCACAGATACGCAGTATTTT
.	TRBV7-6	.	TRBJ2-1	CASSAEGRVPGNEQFF	TGTGCCAGCAGCGCAGAAGGGCGCGTTCCGGGGAATGAGCAGTTCTTC
TRBD1	TRBV18	few	TRBJ2-4	CASSPDRGKNIQYF	TGTGCCAGCTCACCCGACAGGGGCAAAAACATTCAGTACTTC
.	TRBV5-6	.	TRBJ2-1	CASSLGQRAPYNEQFF	TGTGCCAGCAGCTTGGGACAAAGGGCGCCGTACAATGAGCAGTTCTTC
.	TRBV7-8	.	TRBJ2-5	CASSRDRRETQYF	TGTGCCAGCAGCCGAGACCGGAGAGAGACCCAGTACTTC
TRBD1	TRBV6-1	.	TRBJ2-7	CASSEAATGVYEQYF	TGTGCCAGCAGTGAAGCAGCGACAGGGGTTTACGAGCAGTACTTC
.	TRBV28	.	TRBJ2-3	CASSPPGQRGQYF	TGTGCCAGCAGTCCCCCCGGACAGCGCGGGCAGTATTTT
TRBD2	TRBV28	.	TRBJ2-7	CASSWSSGTYEQYF	TGTGCCAGCAGTTGGTCTAGCGGGACATACGAGCAGTACTTC
.	TRBV29-1	many	TRBJ2-7	CSVVGGPSPYEQYF	TGCAGCGTTGTGGGCGGGCCCTCTCCCTACGAGCAGTACTTC
TRBD1	TRBV7-2	.	TRBJ1-2	CASSLEGGRTGGYTF	TGTGCCAGCAGCTTAGAGGGGGGTAGGACAGGTGGCTACACCTTC
.	TRBV4-3	.	TRBJ2-6	CASSPQQTGEGVLTF	TGCGCCAGCAGCCCCCAACAGACAGGGGAGGGCGTCCTGACTTTC
.	TRBV2	.	TRBJ2-7	CASSDWAEVEQYF	TGTGCCAGCAGTGATTGGGCAGAGGTCGAGCAGTACTTC
.	TRBV5-4	.	TRBJ1-2	CASSSTVRDGYTF	TGTGCCAGCAGCTCGACAGTCAGGGATGGCTACACCTTC
.	TRBV29-1	.	TRBJ1-1	CSIRDHNTEAFF	TGCAGCATCCGGGACCATAACACTGAAGCTTTCTTT
.	TRBV7-9	.	TRBJ2-1	CASSPARSGTGFGNEQFF	TGTGCCAGCAGCCCCGCAAGAAGCGGAACAGGGTTCGGCAATGAGCAGTTCTTC
TRBD2	TRBV7-3	.	TRBJ2-1	CASSLGWTSGILGNEQFF	TGTGCCAGCAGCTTAGGTTGGACTAGCGGGATTCTGGGCAATGAGCAGTTCTTC
.	TRBV6-1	few	TRBJ2-1	CASSDQEYNEQFF	TGTGCCAGCAGTGACCAAGAGTACAATGAGCAGTTCTTC
TRBD2	TRBV28	.	TRBJ2-7	CASSYKFPQVDGTNSYEQYF	TGTGCCAGCAGTTACAAATTCCCCCAGGTCGACGGGACTAACTCCTACGAGCAGTACTTC
.	TRBV6-1	.	TRBJ1-2	CASSEYHTGYYGYTF	TGTGCCAGCAGTGAATACCACACGGGGTACTATGGCTACACCTTC
.	TRBV28	.	TRBJ2-1	CASSLYSGYNEQFF	TGTGCCAGCAGTTTATATAGCGGCTACAATGAGCAGTTCTTC
.	TRBV6-1	few	TRBJ1-1	CASSDLGGIREAFF	TGTGCCAGCAGTGACTTAGGAGGGATCCGTGAAGCTTTCTTT
.	TRBV5-6	.	TRBJ2-7	CASSSGKWGGLRYEQYF	TGTGCCAGCAGCTCAGGCAAGTGGGGGGGGCTCCGGTACGAGCAGTACTTC
TRBD2	TRBV28	.	TRBJ2-1	CASSLFPLAGAGGGNEQFF	TGTGCCAGCAGTTTATTCCCACTAGCGGGAGCAGGTGGGGGGAATGAGCAGTTCTTC
.	TRBV28	.	TRBJ2-3	CASIGRGRPDTQYF	TGTGCCAGCATTGGCCGGGGGCGACCAGATACGCAGTATTTT
.	TRBV27	.	TRBJ2-3	CASSQGLFSSTDTQYF	TGTGCCAGCAGCCAAGGACTTTTCTCTAGCACAGATACGCAGTATTTT
.	TRBV7-9	few	TRBJ1-2	CASSLGAEGGYTF	TGTGCCAGCAGCTTAGGGGCAGAAGGTGGCTACACCTTC
.	TRBV30	.	TRBJ2-7	CAWSPTAAAAEQYF	TGTGCCTGGAGTCCAACCGCGGCCGCGGCGGAGCAGTACTTC
.	TRBV5-1	few	TRBJ2-2	CASSPRLANTGELFF	TGCGCCAGCAGCCCCCGGCTAGCGAACACCGGGGAGCTGTTTTTT
.	TRBV7-2	.	TRBJ1-2	CASSSGQRYGYTF	TGTGCCAGCAGCTCCGGACAGAGATATGGCTACACCTTC
.	TRBV14	.	TRBJ1-2	CASSQDVGFYGYTF	TGTGCCAGCAGCCAAGATGTCGGTTTCTATGGCTACACCTTC
.	TRBV7-2	.	TRBJ2-1	CASKEGGTSPNEQFF	TGTGCCAGCAAAGAAGGCGGAACCTCCCCGAATGAGCAGTTCTTC
.	TRBV28	few	TRBJ1-2	CASSFLGNGYTF	TGTGCCAGCAGTTTTCTAGGGAACGGCTACACCTTC
.	TRBV5-1	.	TRBJ2-7	CASSLEGRLYEQYF	TGCGCCAGCAGCTTGGAGGGCAGACTCTACGAGCAGTACTTC
.	TRBV29-1	.	TRBJ1-2	CSVGGVAYYGYTF	TGCAGCGTTGGGGGGGTGGCCTACTATGGCTACACCTTC
.	TRBV7-2	once	TRBJ2-5	CASSSSGAETQYF	TGTGCCAGCAGCTCCTCGGGAGCGGAGACCCAGTACTTC
.	TRBV4-3	.	TRBJ1-2	CASSRGVYGYTF	TGCGCCAGCAGCCGGGGAGTGTATGGCTACACCTTC
TRBD2	TRBV7-2	.	TRBJ2-6	CASTRPGLAGGGANVLTF	TGTGCCAGCACCCGACCGGGACTAGCGGGAGGTGGGGCCAACGTCCTGACTTTC
.	TRBV11-1	few	TRBJ1-1	CASSSWSTEAFF	TGTGCCAGCAGCTCATGGAGCACTGAAGCTTTCTTT
.	TRBV28	once	TRBJ2-2	CASEDIGTGELFF	TGTGCCAGCGAGGACATAGGGACCGGGGAGCTGTTTTTT
.	TRBV28	.	TRBJ1-5	CASEDLSNQPQHF	TGTGCCAGCGAGGACCTTAGCAATCAGCCCCAGCATTTT
TRBD1	TRBV18	.	TRBJ1-3	CASSPGQGGTGNTIYF	TGTGCCAGCTCACCGGGACAGGGAGGCACTGGAAACACCATATATTTT
TRBD2	TRBV13	many	TRBJ2-6	CASSLGGYANVLTF	TGTGCCAGCAGCTTGGGAGGGTACGCCAACGTCCTGACTTTC
TRBD2	TRBV29-1	.	TRBJ2-5	CSVDGGGKTQYF	TGCAGCGTTGATGGGGGGGGGAAGACCCAGTACTTC